These 28 T cell receptor beta chains share one sample of origin, sequenced in a study of OX40 agonist ivuxolimab in advanced cancers. Data came from immunoSEQ multiplex PCR; TCRdb stores just in-frame clones and leaves some out. This sample has about 74,000 clones, with approximately 90% found just once. The sequences come from CD4+ or CD8+ T cells sorted from blood, collected in a trial of the OX40 agonist ivuxolimab. The receptor set was obtained from an adult with an advanced solid tumor such as melanoma, head and neck, liver or kidney cancer.

The chain couples TRBV5-1 to TRBJ1-1; D ambiguous. Germline CDR1 is SGHRS and CDR2 is YFSETQ. V was trimmed by 2 bases and J by 0 bases, leaving 8 bases between them. This CDR3 is built from 14 residues. CDR3 nucleotides: TGCGCCAGCAGCTTAGGTCCCATGAACACTGAAGCTTTCTTT. It codes for CASSLGPMNTEAFF.

The chain employs TRBV10-3 and TRBJ1-2, with a possible D match to TRBD1 (5 bases). CDR1 and CDR2 (germline): ENHRY, SYGVKD. CDR3 length equals 15 residues. V gave up 2 bases and J gave up 8 bases, with 18 bases separating them. CDR3 DNA sequence: TGTGCCATCAGTGAGCCAGACGGGGGGAGGCGCGGCTACACCTTC. It encodes CAISEPDGGRRGYTF.

The chain has TRBV6-1 and TRBJ2-7; either TRBD1 or TRBD2 may supply D (6 bases each). Germline loops: CDR1 MNHNS, CDR2 SASEGT. Deletions cut 6 bases from V and 6 bases from J, with 18 bases between. The CDR3 is made up of 14 amino acids. The CDR3 region has the DNA TGTGCCAGCAGCTACGAGGGGGGCGCGTCCGAGCAGTACTTC. Its translation: CASSYEGGASEQYF.

CDR3 nucleotide sequence: TGTGCCAGCAATGGACAGGGGGCTGTGAACACTGAAGCTTTCTTT. It is translated as CASNGQGAVNTEAFF. The V and J genes are TRBV2 and TRBJ1-1; 11 nucleotides agree with TRBD1. V lost 7 bases, J lost 0 bases, and 4 bases stayed unmatched. The CDR3 covers 15 residues. The germline V gene encodes CDR1 SNHLY and CDR2 FYNNEI.

The chain recombines TRBV27 with TRBJ2-4; 7 nucleotides agree with TRBD2. In germline, CDR1 is MNHEY, CDR2 SMNVEV (reference sequence). The CDR3 has 15 residues. V trimming: 10 bases; J trimming: 1 base; junction bases outside the gene matches: 10. CDR3 DNA sequence: TGTGCCACCTCCGGGGGAGGGGTTGCCAAAAACATTCAGTACTTC. Translating gives CATSGGGVAKNIQYF.

The chain is built from TRBV9 and TRBJ2-1; either TRBD1 or TRBD2 may supply D (5 bases each). Germline V CDR1 and CDR2: SGDLS, YYNGEE. Between the trimmed V and J ends, which lost 4 bases and 0 bases, there was a span of 14 bases. The CDR3 has 16 residues. The CDR3 region has the DNA TGTGCCAGCAGCCCGACAGAAGACTACTCCTACAATGAGCAGTTCTTC. Its translation is CASSPTEDYSYNEQFF.

The J gene is TRBJ1-1, the V gene TRBV6-5; D might be TRBD1 (5 bases). The CDR3 length is 13 residues. V lost 10 bases and J lost 4, with 16 bases in between. Germline V gene data show CDR1 as MNHEY and CDR2 as SVGAGI. The CDR3 DNA is TGTGCCACCATGATCAGGGTAGGCACTGAAGCTTTCTTT. Encoded protein: CATMIRVGTEAFF.

The rearrangement joins TRBV20-1 to TRBJ2-7; the D gene is possibly TRBD2 (5 bases). Germline V gives CDR1 DFQATT, CDR2 SNEGSKA (reference sequence). V was pared by 2 bases and J by 7 bases, with 9 bases between. This CDR3 has 11 residues. The CDR3 sequence is CSARTRREQYF. The CDR3, as DNA: TGCAGTGCTAGAACTAGACGAGAGCAGTACTTC.

V gene TRBV6-5 combines with J gene TRBJ2-1; D assignment may be TRBD1 or TRBD2 (5 bases each). Germline V CDR1 and CDR2: MNHEY, SVGAGI. CDR3 length: 15 residues. Trimming pared 6 bases from V and 6 bases from J, leaving 18 bases between. This chain's CDR3 is CASRSDWGFFNEQFF. As DNA, the CDR3 is TGTGCCAGCAGATCCGACTGGGGGTTTTTCAATGAGCAGTTCTTC.

This clone was detected a few times. V usage is TRBV27 and J usage is TRBJ1-1; TRBD1 matches 7 bases. The CDR3 runs to 15 residues. V was pared by 4 bases and J by 6 bases, with 11 bases of the junction left unmatched. CDR1 MNHEY and CDR2 SMNVEV come from the germline V gene (reference sequence). In nucleotides, the CDR3 is TGTGCCAGCAGTTCCATAAGACAGGGTTCGCCTGAAGCTTTCTTT. This translates into CASSSIRQGSPEAFF.

This clone appeared once. The rearrangement uses TRBV27 and TRBJ1-3, with 11 bases aligning to TRBD1. CDR1 MNHEY and CDR2 SMNVEV come from the germline V gene (reference sequence). V shed 5 bases, J shed 2 bases, and the junction held 5 bases outside the gene matches. The CDR3 is 16 residues long. This CDR3 is CASSPGQGAAGNTIYF. CDR3 DNA: TGTGCCAGCAGTCCCGGACAGGGGGCGGCTGGAAACACCATATATTTT.

The rearrangement joins TRBV29-1 to TRBJ2-2; 9 nucleotides match TRBD2. CDR3 size: 14 residues. Germline-derived CDR1 and CDR2 are SQVTM and ANQGSEA. The junction had 9 bases not matched to a gene; V was cut back by 4 bases and J by 9 bases. Here the CDR3 reads CSVVFSGRPRELFF. CDR3 sequence (DNA): TGCAGCGTTGTGTTCAGCGGGAGGCCGAGGGAGCTGTTTTTT.

This clone showed up just once. The chain employs TRBV19 and TRBJ2-7; TRBD1 might be the D (6 bases). Between the trimmed V and J ends, which lost 1 base and 5 bases, there was a span of 18 bases. The germline CDR1 and CDR2 sequences are LNHDA and SQIVND (reference sequence). The CDR3 runs 16 residues. The CDR3 here is CASSIGLGQGMDEQYF. Written as DNA, the CDR3 is TGTGCCAGTAGTATAGGTTTAGGGCAGGGGATGGACGAGCAGTACTTC.

CDR3 residues: CATSGQWGQETQYF. The CDR3 nucleotides are TGTGCCACCAGCGGGCAATGGGGCCAAGAGACCCAGTACTTC. J is TRBJ2-5 and V is TRBV15; the D is unclear. V was pared by 5 bases and J by 1 base, with 11 bases between. CDR3 size: 14 residues. CDR1 LNHNV and CDR2 YYDKDF come from the germline V gene (reference sequence).

The chain combines TRBV21-1 with TRBJ2-3; the table's TRBD2 call for D was not verified on the DNA. TRBV21-1 is an annotated pseudogene. This CDR3 is built from 20 residues. The CDR3: CASSKGCEPRTRPLTDTQYF. The CDR3 nucleotides read TGTGCCAGCAGCAAAGGGTGCGAACCCCGAACTAGGCCACTCACAGATACGCAGTATTTT.

The chain employs TRBV5-1 and TRBJ2-7, with 10 bases lining up with TRBD1. V was pared by 4 bases and J by 3 bases, with 1 base of the junction left unmatched. The CDR3 sequence is 13 residues long. Germline assignment: CDR1 SGHRS and CDR2 YFSETQ. The CDR3 DNA reads TGCGCCAGCAGCGGGGACAGGGGCTACGAGCAGTACTTC. This encodes CASSGDRGYEQYF.

The chain carries TRBV7-6 and TRBJ2-7, with 7 bases aligning to TRBD1. Germline V gene sequence: CDR1 SGHVS, CDR2 FNYEAQ. The CDR3 extends over 15 amino acids. The V and J ends lost 6 bases and 0 bases, in that order; junction bases with no gene match: 8. CDR3 residues: CASSKGGGFSYEQYF. In nucleotides, the CDR3 is TGTGCCAGCAGTAAAGGGGGCGGATTCTCCTACGAGCAGTACTTC.

This clone was found once. This chain links TRBV28 with TRBJ2-1, with D maybe TRBD2 (6 bases). The CDR3 has 14 residues. Germline assignment: CDR1 MDHEN and CDR2 SYDVKM. V was shortened by 7 bases and J by 2 bases, with 12 bases between the two germline ends. The DNA for the CDR3 is TGTGCCAGCACCCGGGACTCCACCTACAATGAGCAGTTCTTC. Encoded protein: CASTRDSTYNEQFF.

The CDR3 reads CASSLLTLGTDDEQYF. CDR3 DNA: TGTGCCAGCAGTCTGCTGACTCTCGGGACTGATGACGAGCAGTACTTC. This sequence joins TRBV28 and TRBJ2-7, with D maybe TRBD2 (6 bases). There are 16 residues in the CDR3. In germline, CDR1 is MDHEN, CDR2 SYDVKM. Deletions cut 5 bases from V and 5 bases from J, with 22 bases between.

Here the CDR3 DNA reads TGTGCCAGCAGTGCTAGCGGTACCGCAGATACGCAGTATTTT. It yields the protein CASSASGTADTQYF. The gene calls are TRBV6-5 and TRBJ2-3; 7 bases are a match to TRBD2. The germline CDR1 and CDR2 sequences are MNHEY and SVGAGI. The CDR3 length is 14 residues. J lost 4 bases, V lost 5 bases, and 6 bases had no gene match.

The genes are TRBV6-5 and TRBJ1-3; TRBD1 is a possible D gene (5 bases). The CDR3 spans 14 residues. Deletions cut 8 bases from V and 9 bases from J, with 20 bases between. Germline CDR1 reads MNHEY; CDR2 reads SVGAGI. This CDR3 reads CASQGGGTGGTIYF. The CDR3 region has the DNA TGTGCCAGCCAAGGCGGGGGGACCGGAGGCACCATATATTTT.

The CDR3 DNA follows: TGTGCCAGCAGTTACAGGGACGGTCACACAGATACGCAGTATTTT. This sequence encodes CASSYRDGHTDTQYF. The chain recombines TRBV6-5 with TRBJ2-3; D might be TRBD1 or TRBD2, each matching 5 bases. The length of the CDR3 is 15 residues. Germline CDR1 reads MNHEY; CDR2 reads SVGAGI. V shed 2 bases and J shed 2 bases, with 11 bases lying between them.

V usage is TRBV19 and J usage is TRBJ2-7; 7 bases align to TRBD2. This CDR3 is 15 amino acids long. J gave up 2 bases and V 4 bases, and 8 bases lay outside the gene matches. Germline lookup yields CDR1 LNHDA and CDR2 SQIVND (reference sequence). This CDR3 reads CASSSSGKTAYEQYF. CDR3 sequence (DNA): TGTGCCAGTAGTAGCAGCGGGAAGACCGCCTACGAGCAGTACTTC.

The chain has TRBV29-1 and TRBJ2-2, with TRBD2 identical over 11 bases. Losses at the gene ends were 7 bases for V and 5 bases for J; bases not matched to a gene: 6. CDR1 and CDR2 (germline): SQVTM, ANQGSEA. The CDR3 covers 14 residues. Here the CDR3 reads CSARLAGRTGELFF. CDR3 bases: TGCAGCGCGAGACTAGCGGGACGTACCGGGGAGCTGTTTTTT.

The chain links TRBV28 to TRBJ2-1; weak D call: TRBD1 (5 bases). This CDR3 has 14 amino acids. V lost 4 bases and J 0 bases, leaving 7 bases between the germline ends. In germline, CDR1 is MDHEN, CDR2 SYDVKM. Here the CDR3 DNA reads TGTGCCAGCAGTTGGGGCAGCTCCTACAATGAGCAGTTCTTC. Translation: CASSWGSSYNEQFF.

The chain recombines TRBV7-3 with TRBJ2-7; D might be TRBD2 (6 bases). Trimming took off 6 bases at V and 6 bases at J, with 18 bases between the two ends. The CDR3 is 14 amino acids. The germline gives CDR1 SGHTA, CDR2 FQGTGA. This chain's CDR3 is CASSSGLGAAEQYF. DNA for the CDR3: TGTGCCAGCAGTTCGGGACTCGGCGCAGCCGAGCAGTACTTC.

The chain uses TRBV5-5 and TRBJ2-1, with 8 bases aligning to TRBD1. V lost 2 bases and J lost 9; bases outside the gene matches: 4. Per the germline V gene, CDR1 is SGHKS and CDR2 is YYEKEE (reference sequence). The CDR3 spans 13 residues. The CDR3 DNA follows: TGTGCCAGCAGCTTCGGGACAGGCACTGAGCAGTTCTTC. Protein sequence: CASSFGTGTEQFF.

Note on this clone: Other DNA sequences within the sample encode an identical CDR3. This rearrangement joins TRBV7-2 to TRBJ2-2; D perhaps matches TRBD1 (6 bases). Trimming took off 0 bases at V and 6 bases at J, with 11 bases between the two ends. CDR1 and CDR2 (germline): SGHTA, FQGNSA. This CDR3 comprises 15 residues. The CDR3 is CASSLALGASGELFF. Written as DNA, the CDR3 is TGTGCCAGCAGCTTAGCGCTGGGGGCTTCCGGGGAGCTGTTTTTT.